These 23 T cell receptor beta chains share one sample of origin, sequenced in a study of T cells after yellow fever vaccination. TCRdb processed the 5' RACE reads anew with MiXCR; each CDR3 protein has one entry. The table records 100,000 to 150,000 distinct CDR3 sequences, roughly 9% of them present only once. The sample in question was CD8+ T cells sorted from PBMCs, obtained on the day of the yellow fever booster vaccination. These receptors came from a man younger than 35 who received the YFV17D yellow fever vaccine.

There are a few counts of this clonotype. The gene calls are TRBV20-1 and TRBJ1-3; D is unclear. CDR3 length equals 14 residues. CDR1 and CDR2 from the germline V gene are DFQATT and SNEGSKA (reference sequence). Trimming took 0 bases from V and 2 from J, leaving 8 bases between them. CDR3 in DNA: TGCAGTGCTAGAGAACAAGGCACTGGAAACACCATATATTTT. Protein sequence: CSAREQGTGNTIYF.

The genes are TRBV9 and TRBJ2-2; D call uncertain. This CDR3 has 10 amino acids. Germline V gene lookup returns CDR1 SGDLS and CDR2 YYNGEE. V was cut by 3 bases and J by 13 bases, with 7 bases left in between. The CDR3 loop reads CASSGPGLFF. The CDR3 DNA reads TGTGCCAGCAGCGGTCCAGGGCTGTTTTTT.

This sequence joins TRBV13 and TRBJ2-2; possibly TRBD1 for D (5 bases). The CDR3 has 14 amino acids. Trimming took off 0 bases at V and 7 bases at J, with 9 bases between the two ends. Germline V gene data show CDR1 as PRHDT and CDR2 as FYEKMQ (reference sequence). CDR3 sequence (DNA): TGTGCCAGCAGCTTAGGCCTCAGGGTCGGGGAGCTGTTTTTT. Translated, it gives CASSLGLRVGELFF.

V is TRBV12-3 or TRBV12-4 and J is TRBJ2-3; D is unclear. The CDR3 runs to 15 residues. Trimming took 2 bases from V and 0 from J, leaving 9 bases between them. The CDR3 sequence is CASSLRWESTDTQYF. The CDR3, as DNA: TGTGCCAGCAGTTTAAGATGGGAAAGCACAGATACGCAGTATTTT.

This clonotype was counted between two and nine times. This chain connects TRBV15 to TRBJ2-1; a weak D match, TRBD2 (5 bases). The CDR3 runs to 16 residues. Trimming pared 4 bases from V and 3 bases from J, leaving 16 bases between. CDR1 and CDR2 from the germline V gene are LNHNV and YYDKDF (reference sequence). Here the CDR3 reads CATSKTADAFYNEQFF. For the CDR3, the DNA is TGTGCCACCAGCAAAACAGCGGACGCGTTCTACAATGAGCAGTTCTTC.

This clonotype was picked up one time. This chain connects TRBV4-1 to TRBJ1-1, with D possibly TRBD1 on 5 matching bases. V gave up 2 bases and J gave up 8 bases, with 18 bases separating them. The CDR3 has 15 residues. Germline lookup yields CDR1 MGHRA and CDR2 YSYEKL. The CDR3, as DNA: TGCGCCAGCAGCCAACCTTGGGACCTTTTTGCGGAAGCTTTCTTT. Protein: CASSQPWDLFAEAFF.

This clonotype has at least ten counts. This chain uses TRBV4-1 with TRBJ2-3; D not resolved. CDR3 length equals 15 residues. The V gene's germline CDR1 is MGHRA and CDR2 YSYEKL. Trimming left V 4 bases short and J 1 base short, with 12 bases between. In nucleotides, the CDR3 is TGCGCCAGCAGCCCGAGGTGGGTGGGCACAGATACGCAGTATTTT. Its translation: CASSPRWVGTDTQYF.

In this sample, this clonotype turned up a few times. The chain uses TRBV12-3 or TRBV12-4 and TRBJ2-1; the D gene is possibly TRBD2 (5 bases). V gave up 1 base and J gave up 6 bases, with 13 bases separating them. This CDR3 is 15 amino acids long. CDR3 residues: CASSLVEAGRNEQFF. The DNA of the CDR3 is TGTGCCAGCAGTTTAGTTGAGGCGGGCCGCAATGAGCAGTTCTTC.

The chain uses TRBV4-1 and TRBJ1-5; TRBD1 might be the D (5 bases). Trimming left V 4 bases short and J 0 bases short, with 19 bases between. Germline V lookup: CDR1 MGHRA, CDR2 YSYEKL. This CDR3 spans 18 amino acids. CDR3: CASSPQTGTDYSNQPQHF. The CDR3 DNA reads TGCGCCAGCAGCCCTCAGACCGGGACGGACTATAGCAATCAGCCCCAGCATTTT.

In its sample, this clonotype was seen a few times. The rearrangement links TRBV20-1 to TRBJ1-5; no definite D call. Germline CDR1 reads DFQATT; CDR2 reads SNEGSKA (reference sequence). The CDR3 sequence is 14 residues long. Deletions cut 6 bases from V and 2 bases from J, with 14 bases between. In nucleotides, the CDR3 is TGCAGTGCCGTCGACCGAGTGGGCAATCAGCCCCAGCATTTT. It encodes CSAVDRVGNQPQHF.

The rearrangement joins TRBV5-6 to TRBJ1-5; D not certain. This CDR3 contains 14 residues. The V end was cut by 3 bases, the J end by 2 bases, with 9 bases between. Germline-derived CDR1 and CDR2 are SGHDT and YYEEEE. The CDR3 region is CASSWGGGNQPQHF. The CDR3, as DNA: TGTGCCAGCAGCTGGGGTGGGGGCAATCAGCCCCAGCATTTT.

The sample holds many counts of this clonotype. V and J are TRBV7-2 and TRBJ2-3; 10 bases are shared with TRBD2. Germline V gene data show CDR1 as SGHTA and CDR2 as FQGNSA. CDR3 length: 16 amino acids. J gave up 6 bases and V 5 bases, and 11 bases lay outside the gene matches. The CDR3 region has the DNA TGTGCCAGCAGCCCCTCAGCGGGGGGGCTCACGGATACGCAGTATTTT. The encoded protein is CASSPSAGGLTDTQYF.

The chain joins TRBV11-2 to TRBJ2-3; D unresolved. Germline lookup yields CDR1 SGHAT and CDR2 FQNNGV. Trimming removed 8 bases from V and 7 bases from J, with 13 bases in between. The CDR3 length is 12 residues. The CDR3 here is CASRLMQHTQYF. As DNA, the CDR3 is TGTGCCAGCCGTCTAATGCAGCATACGCAGTATTTT.

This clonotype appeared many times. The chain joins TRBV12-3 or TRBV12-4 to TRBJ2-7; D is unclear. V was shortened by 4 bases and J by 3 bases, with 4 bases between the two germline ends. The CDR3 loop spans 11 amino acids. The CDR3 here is CASSSGYEQYF. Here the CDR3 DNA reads TGTGCCAGCAGTTCGGGCTACGAGCAGTACTTC.

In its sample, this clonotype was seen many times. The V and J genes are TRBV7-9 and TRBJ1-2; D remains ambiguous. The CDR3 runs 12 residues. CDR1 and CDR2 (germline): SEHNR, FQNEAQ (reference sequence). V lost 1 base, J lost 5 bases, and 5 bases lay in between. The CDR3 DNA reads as TGTGCCAGCAGCTTAGACGATTATGGCTACACCTTC. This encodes CASSLDDYGYTF.

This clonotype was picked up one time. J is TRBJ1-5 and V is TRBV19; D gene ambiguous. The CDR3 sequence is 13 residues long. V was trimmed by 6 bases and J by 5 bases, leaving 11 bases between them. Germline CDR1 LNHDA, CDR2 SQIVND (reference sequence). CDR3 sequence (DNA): TGTGCCAGTAGCCCGGACCGATATCAGCCCCAGCATTTT. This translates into CASSPDRYQPQHF.

CDR3 nucleotide sequence: TGTGCCAGCGCACCCGGGACACTAGCTAACTATGGCTACACCTTC. This codes for CASAPGTLANYGYTF. The chain employs TRBV12-3 or TRBV12-4 and TRBJ1-2; tentative D call: TRBD1 (6 bases). Trimming stripped 8 bases from V and 0 bases from J, with 16 bases between. This CDR3 comprises 15 residues.

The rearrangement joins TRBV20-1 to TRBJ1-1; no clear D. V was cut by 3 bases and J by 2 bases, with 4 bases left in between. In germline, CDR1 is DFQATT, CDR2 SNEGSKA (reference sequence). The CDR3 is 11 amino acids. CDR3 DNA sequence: TGCAGTGCTAGTATAAACACTGAAGCTTTCTTT. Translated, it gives CSASINTEAFF.

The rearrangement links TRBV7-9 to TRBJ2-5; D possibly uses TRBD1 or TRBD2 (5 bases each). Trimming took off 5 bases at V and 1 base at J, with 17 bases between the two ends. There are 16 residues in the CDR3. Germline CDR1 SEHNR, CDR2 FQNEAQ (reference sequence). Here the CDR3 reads CASSGAGADSQETQYF. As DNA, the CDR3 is TGTGCCAGCAGCGGAGCCGGGGCAGATTCCCAAGAGACCCAGTACTTC.

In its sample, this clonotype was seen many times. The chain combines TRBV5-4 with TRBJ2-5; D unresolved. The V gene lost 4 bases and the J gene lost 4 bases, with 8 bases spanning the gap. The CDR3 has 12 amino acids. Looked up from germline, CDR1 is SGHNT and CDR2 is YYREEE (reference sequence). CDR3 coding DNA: TGTGCCAGCAGCCCCTTGGGAGAGACCCAGTACTTC. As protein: CASSPLGETQYF.

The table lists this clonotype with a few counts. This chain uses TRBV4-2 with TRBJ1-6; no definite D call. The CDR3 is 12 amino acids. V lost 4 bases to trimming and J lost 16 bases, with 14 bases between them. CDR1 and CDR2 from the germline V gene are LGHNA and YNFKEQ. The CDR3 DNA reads TGTGCCAGCAGCCCCCCGGACGGGCCACTCCACTTT. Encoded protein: CASSPPDGPLHF.

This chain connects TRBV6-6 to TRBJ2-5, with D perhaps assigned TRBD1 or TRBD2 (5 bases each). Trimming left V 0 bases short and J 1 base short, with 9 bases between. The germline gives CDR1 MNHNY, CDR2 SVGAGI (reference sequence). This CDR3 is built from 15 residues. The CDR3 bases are TGTGCCAGCAGTTACTCGGGGACCTCCCAAGAGACCCAGTACTTC. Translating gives CASSYSGTSQETQYF.

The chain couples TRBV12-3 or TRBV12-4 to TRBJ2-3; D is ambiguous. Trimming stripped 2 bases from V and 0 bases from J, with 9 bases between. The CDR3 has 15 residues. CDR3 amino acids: CASSLSSGSTDTQYF. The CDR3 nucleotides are TGTGCCAGCAGTTTAAGTTCAGGAAGCACAGATACGCAGTATTTT.